This T cell receptor beta chain was retrieved from a study of blood T cell repertoires in COVID-19. Study-level information: Sample material is recorded as cDNA or gDNA derived from T cells, B-cell-depleted T cells, or PBMCs.

The CDR3 is 13 amino acids. V dropped 4 bases and J dropped 9 bases, with 13 bases sitting between them. CDR1 MGHDK and CDR2 SYGVNS come from the germline V gene. Clones were sequenced by immunoSEQ multiplex PCR, and TCRdb holds only the in-frame ones, with some missing. The table has approximately 350,000 clones, 89% seen once. This chain links TRBV25-1 with TRBJ2-1; unclear D gene. The sequence was obtained from a woman aged 25 to 39 with COVID-19, enrolled during active disease. Sequencing input: peripheral blood. The CDR3 region is CASSGIPGGEQFF. DNA of the CDR3: TGTGCCAGCAGTGGCATTCCCGGCGGTGAGCAGTTCTTC.